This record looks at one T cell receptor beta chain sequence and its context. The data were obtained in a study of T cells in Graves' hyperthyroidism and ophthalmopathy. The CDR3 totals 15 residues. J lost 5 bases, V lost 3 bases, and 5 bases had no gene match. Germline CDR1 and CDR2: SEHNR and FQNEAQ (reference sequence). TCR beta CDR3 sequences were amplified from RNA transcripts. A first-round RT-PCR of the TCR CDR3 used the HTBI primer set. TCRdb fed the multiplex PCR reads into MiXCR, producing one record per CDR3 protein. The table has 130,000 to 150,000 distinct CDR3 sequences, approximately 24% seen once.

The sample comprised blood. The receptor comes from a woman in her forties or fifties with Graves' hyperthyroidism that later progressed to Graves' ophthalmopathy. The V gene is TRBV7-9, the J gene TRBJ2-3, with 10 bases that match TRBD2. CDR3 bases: TGTGCCAGCAGCTTTAGCGGGAGGTCGGGAGATACGCAGTATTTT. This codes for CASSFSGRSGDTQYF.